Each of the 5 T cell receptor beta chains below was sequenced from the same sample in a study of T cell changes during pregnancy in multiple sclerosis. Here immunoSEQ multiplex PCR was the method, and the copy in TCRdb shows in-frame clones only, minus some. The table records 130,000 or so clones, 90% to 98% of them present only once. Material: peripheral blood, obtained after pregnancy. All receptors come from a female donor with multiple sclerosis, enrolled in a pregnancy study.

This chain uses TRBV5-1 with TRBJ2-5, with 7 bases identical to TRBD2. The CDR3 is made up of 14 amino acids. Germline V gives CDR1 SGHRS, CDR2 YFSETQ. With 0 bases clipped from V and 5 bases from J, the junction kept 4 bases outside the gene matches. The CDR3 nucleotides are TGCGCCAGCAGCTTGGCTCCGGGAGGCGAGACCCAGTACTTC. This gives the protein CASSLAPGGETQYF.

This chain joins TRBV5-6 and TRBJ1-1; D possibly corresponds to TRBD1 (5 bases). CDR3 length equals 12 residues. Between the trimmed V and J ends, which lost 4 bases and 10 bases, there was a span of 14 bases. Germline V CDR1 and CDR2: SGHDT, YYEEEE. CDR3 nucleotides: TGTGCCAGCAGCCATTGGAGGGGTGCAGCTTTCTTT. Amino acids: CASSHWRGAAFF. Looking up the rest from reference TRBV5-6 and TRBJ1-1 gives the full variable domain: DAGVTQSPTHLIKTRGQQVTLRCSPKSGHDTVSWYQQALGQGPQFIFQYYEEEERQRGNFPDRFSGHQFPNYSSELNVNALLLGDSALYLCASSHWRGAAFFGQGTRLTVV.

J is TRBJ1-1 and V is TRBV27; D is unresolved. With 1 base removed from V and 5 bases from J, the gap between germline ends came to 11 bases. Germline V gives CDR1 MNHEY, CDR2 SMNVEV (reference sequence). The CDR3 length is 14 residues. CDR3 in DNA: TGTGCCAGCAGTTTATTAGGCGGTGGGACTGAAGCTTTCTTT. Its protein is CASSLLGGGTEAFF.

The V and J genes are TRBV7-6 and TRBJ1-2; 8 bases agree with TRBD1. The CDR3 consists of 17 residues. V trimming: 1 base; J trimming: 4 bases; junction bases outside the gene matches: 11. Per the germline V gene, CDR1 is SGHVS and CDR2 is FNYEAQ. In DNA, the CDR3 is TGTGCCAGCAGCTTAGTCCCCCAGGGGGCGGCCCGCTATGGCTACACCTTC. Translated: CASSLVPQGAARYGYTF.

The table lists this clone with a count of one. The J gene is TRBJ1-5, the V gene TRBV4-3, with 7 bases lining up with TRBD1. Germline CDR1 is LGHNA and CDR2 is YSLEER. The junction had 18 bases not matched to a gene; V was cut back by 4 bases and J by 3 bases. This CDR3 spans 19 amino acids. CDR3 residues: CASSPKTSRTGRPNQPQHF. DNA of the CDR3: TGCGCCAGCAGCCCTAAGACCTCTCGGACAGGCCGTCCCAATCAGCCCCAGCATTTT.